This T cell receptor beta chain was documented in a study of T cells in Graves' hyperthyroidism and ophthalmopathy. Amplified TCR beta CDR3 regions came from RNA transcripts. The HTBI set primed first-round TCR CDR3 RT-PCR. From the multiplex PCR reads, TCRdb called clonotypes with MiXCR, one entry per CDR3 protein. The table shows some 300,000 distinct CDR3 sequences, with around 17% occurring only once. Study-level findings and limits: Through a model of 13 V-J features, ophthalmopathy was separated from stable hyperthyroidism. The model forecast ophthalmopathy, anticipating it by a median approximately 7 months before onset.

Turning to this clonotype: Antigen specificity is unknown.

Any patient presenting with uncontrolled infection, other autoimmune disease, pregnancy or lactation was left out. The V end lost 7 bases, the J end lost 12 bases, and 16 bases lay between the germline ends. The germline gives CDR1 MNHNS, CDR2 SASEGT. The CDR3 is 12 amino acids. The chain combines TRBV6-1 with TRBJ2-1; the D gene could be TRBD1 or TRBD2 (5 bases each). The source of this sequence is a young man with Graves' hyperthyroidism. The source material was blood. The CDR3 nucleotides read TGTGCCAGCACCTTTGATGGGGGTAGGCAGTTCTTC. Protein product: CASTFDGGRQFF.